Sequencing of this TCR beta chain was carried out in a study of T cell changes during pregnancy in multiple sclerosis. This CDR3 comprises 15 residues. Clones were sequenced by immunoSEQ multiplex PCR, and TCRdb holds only the in-frame ones, with some missing. The repertoire includes roughly 30,000 clones, roughly nine tenths of them detected once, and roughly 0.6% sits in the top ten. This clone has a single count. The receptor was derived from a female donor in good health, enrolled as a control in a pregnancy study. The gene calls are TRBV7-5 and TRBJ1-3. TRBV7-5 has pseudogene status. The sample consisted of CD4+ T cells from peripheral blood mononuclear cells, taken in the first trimester of pregnancy. CDR3: CARSLVPRAGNTIYF. The CDR3 region has the DNA TGTGCCAGAAGCTTAGTACCGAGGGCTGGAAACACCATATATTTT.